A selection of T cell receptor beta chains follows, all from one sample in a study of technical replicates of blood from four donors. The table came from immunoSEQ multiplex PCR; TCRdb's copy has only in-frame clones and leaves some out. The data hold some 100,000 clones, with just over 95% observed a single time. The sample comprised T cells isolated from PBMCs. The receptors were gathered from a human donor in good health. The CDR3 runs from the conserved cysteine through the conserved F or W. The D gene is left open where the match is weak. Clone size is given for some rows only: seen once, a few or many times, or a class if the clone is expanded.

cdr3_aa cdr3_nt v_call cdr3_length clone_size j_call d_call
CATSRDRGNYGYTF TGTGCCACCAGCAGAGATAGGGGAAACTATGGCTACACCTTC TRBV15 14 - TRBJ1-2 -
CASSPGGRDTGELFF TGTGCCAGCAGTCCGGGGGGGCGTGACACCGGGGAGCTGTTTTTT TRBV5-4 15 - TRBJ2-2 TRBD2
CASIQQGTETQYF TGTGCCAGTATTCAACAGGGGACCGAGACCCAGTACTTC TRBV19 13 - TRBJ2-5 TRBD1
CASSEGTPSAFF TGTGCCAGCAGTGAGGGGACACCATCAGCTTTCTTT TRBV2 12 - TRBJ1-1 -
CAISEPGTGYGYTF TGTGCCATCAGTGAGCCAGGGACAGGTTATGGCTACACCTTC TRBV10-3 14 - TRBJ1-2 TRBD1
CASGSTVTYNEQFF TGTGCCAGCGGATCCACAGTTACTTACAATGAGCAGTTCTTC TRBV27 14 - TRBJ2-1 -
CASRSQGAENTEAFF TGTGCCAGCAGATCCCAGGGGGCGGAGAACACTGAAGCTTTCTTT TRBV27 15 - TRBJ1-1 TRBD1
CASSRSAREGRGYEQYF TGTGCCAGCAGTCGTTCAGCGCGGGAGGGCCGGGGCTACGAGCAGTACTTC TRBV2 17 - TRBJ2-7 TRBD2
CSVEEKAGGPVYYEQYF TGCAGCGTTGAAGAAAAGGCGGGAGGGCCTGTTTATTACGAGCAGTACTTC TRBV29-1 17 - TRBJ2-7 TRBD2
CAWSAVGLAGGDTQYF TGTGCCTGGAGTGCCGTAGGACTAGCGGGTGGAGATACGCAGTATTTT TRBV30 16 - TRBJ2-3 TRBD2
CASSVAGNGNSPLHF TGTGCCAGCAGCGTAGCAGGGAACGGTAATTCACCCCTCCACTTT TRBV9 15 - TRBJ1-6 -
CANQQAVNTEAFF TGTGCCAACCAACAGGCCGTGAACACTGAAGCTTTCTTT TRBV6-1 13 once TRBJ1-1 -
CASSANRGNQPQHF TGTGCCAGCAGTGCTAACAGGGGGAATCAGCCCCAGCATTTT TRBV2 14 - TRBJ1-5 TRBD1
CASSMSLQGNEQYF TGTGCCAGTAGTATGTCATTACAGGGTAACGAGCAGTACTTC TRBV19 14 - TRBJ2-7 -
CASSQGLGQANHEQYF TGCGCCAGCAGCCAAGGGTTGGGACAGGCCAACCACGAGCAGTACTTC TRBV4-1 16 - TRBJ2-7 TRBD1
CASSASGDTEAFF TGTGCCAGCAGTGCCTCCGGGGACACTGAAGCTTTCTTT TRBV6-1 13 - TRBJ1-1 -
CASSRSNTEAFF TGTGCCAGCAGTCGGTCGAACACTGAAGCTTTCTTT TRBV6-5 12 - TRBJ1-1 -
CASSPRTNTGYTF TGTGCCAGCAGCCCACGGACAAACACTGGCTACACCTTC TRBV4-2 13 once TRBJ1-2 -
CASNDRGSSYEQYF TGTGCCAGTAATGACAGGGGGTCTTCCTACGAGCAGTACTTC TRBV19 14 - TRBJ2-7 TRBD1
CASSLLGQGLSVYEQYF TGTGCCAGCAGCCTCCTAGGACAGGGGCTTTCAGTCTACGAGCAGTACTTC TRBV7-2 17 - TRBJ2-7 TRBD1
CASSEIGGNTEAFF TGTGCCAGCAGTGAGATCGGTGGGAACACTGAAGCTTTCTTT TRBV6-1 14 few TRBJ1-1 -
CASSLGQDYGYTF TGTGCCAGTAGTCTGGGACAAGACTATGGCTACACCTTC TRBV19 13 - TRBJ1-2 -
CASSFPGEYYETQYF TGTGCCAGCAGCTTCCCAGGGGAATATTATGAGACCCAGTACTTC TRBV7-8 15 - TRBJ2-5 -
CASRKEGVSPNYGYTF TGTGCCAGCAGAAAGGAGGGTGTCAGCCCTAACTATGGCTACACCTTC TRBV19 16 - TRBJ1-2 -
CATYHREGQETQYF TGTGCCACTTACCACAGGGAAGGACAAGAGACCCAGTACTTC TRBV6-1 14 - TRBJ2-5 -